Listed below are T cell receptor beta chains from one sample, sequenced in a study of T-cell memory formation after mild COVID-19. MiXCR, run by TCRdb on the 5' RACE reads, gives a single entry per CDR3 protein. In the table there are 350,000 to 400,000 distinct CDR3 sequences, about 21% of which are singletons. Sequenced sample: PBMCs or a T cell subset sorted from them (not recorded which). These receptors all come from an adult woman who had mild COVID-19 (a few samples of this study predate the infection). Cell type and time point are not known. CDR3s include the opening cysteine and the closing phenylalanine or tryptophan. The D gene is left open where the match is weak. Rows give clone size only sometimes, using once, few, many, or a class for an expanded clone.

v_gene	abundance	d_gene	j_gene	CDR3nt	CDR3aa
TRBV19	-	-	TRBJ2-1	TGTGCCAGTAGTATCCCCGCGAGTGAGCAGTTCTTC	CASSIPASEQFF
TRBV15	few	TRBD2	TRBJ2-3	TGTGCCACCAGCGGGACTAGCGGGCGGGTAGATACGCAGTATTTT	CATSGTSGRVDTQYF
TRBV9	-	TRBD1	TRBJ1-1	TGTGCCAGCAGCCCGAGGACAGGCCCTCTTAACACTGAAGCTTTCTTT	CASSPRTGPLNTEAFF
TRBV7-2	few	TRBD2	TRBJ2-3	TGTGCCAGCAGGGGCGGCGGGGGTACAGATACGCAGTATTTT	CASRGGGGTDTQYF
TRBV10-2	-	TRBD1	TRBJ2-1	TGCGCCAGCAGATTAGACAGGGACTCCTACAATGAGCAGTTCTTC	CASRLDRDSYNEQFF
TRBV7-3	few	TRBD2	TRBJ2-1	TGTGCCAGCAGCGTAGGCCGTGGACTAGCGGGGGGGGAGCAGTTCTTC	CASSVGRGLAGGEQFF
TRBV6-6	-	-	TRBJ2-3	TGTGCCAGCAGTCAGAGTGGGACGGGGCCAGATACGCAGTATTTT	CASSQSGTGPDTQYF
TRBV5-1	-	TRBD2	TRBJ2-5	TGCGCCAGCAGCGAGGGACTAGCGGGGGGCTCGGGGAAGACCCAGTACTTC	CASSEGLAGGSGKTQYF
TRBV24-1	few	-	TRBJ2-2	TGTGCCACCAGTGATGCCGGGGAGCTGTTTTTT	CATSDAGELFF
TRBV12-3/TRBV12-4	few	TRBD2	TRBJ2-1	TGTGCCAGTCTCCTAGCGGGGCCCTACAATGAGCAGTTCTTC	CASLLAGPYNEQFF
TRBV5-1	-	TRBD2	TRBJ2-5	TGCGCCAGCACCCTTAGCGGGACCTCCACAGAGACCCAGTACTTC	CASTLSGTSTETQYF
TRBV2	few	-	TRBJ1-4	TGTGCCAGTGGACAACTGAATGAAAAACTGTTTTTT	CASGQLNEKLFF
TRBV29-1	few	-	TRBJ2-6	TGCAGCGTTGAAGGGCCCGGGGCCAACGTCCTGACTTTC	CSVEGPGANVLTF
TRBV7-9	few	-	TRBJ2-7	TGTGCCAGCAGCTTAGATGGGGGACGACTGGAGCAGTACTTC	CASSLDGGRLEQYF
TRBV9	once	-	TRBJ2-1	TGTGCCAGCAGCGTAGGCGGTAGCATATACAATGAGCAGTTCTTC	CASSVGGSIYNEQFF
TRBV7-8	few	-	TRBJ2-4	TGTGCCAGCAGCTACGGAGCGGGAGCCAAAAACATTCAGTACTTC	CASSYGAGAKNIQYF
TRBV6-2/TRBV6-3	-	-	TRBJ2-1	TGTGCCAGCAGATTAGCGCTTGGGGGCAATGAGCAGTTCTTC	CASRLALGGNEQFF
TRBV18	-	TRBD1	TRBJ1-2	TGTGCCAGCTCACGACCGGGACAGCCTGGCTACACCTTC	CASSRPGQPGYTF
TRBV5-1	few	-	TRBJ2-2	TGCGCCAGCAGCTACAGAACAGGTGACACCGGGGAGCTGTTTTTT	CASSYRTGDTGELFF
TRBV28	-	-	TRBJ2-5	TGTGCCAGCAGTTTAACCCATGGAGAGACCCAGTACTTC	CASSLTHGETQYF
TRBV10-3	-	TRBD1	TRBJ2-3	TGTGCCATCAGTGACGTTACAGGGGGAGCCGGTACGCAGTATTTT	CAISDVTGGAGTQYF
TRBV3-1	-	-	TRBJ2-1	TGTGCCAGCCAAAGGGGCGGGCGGACGGTGAGCAATGAGCAGTTCTTC	CASQRGGRTVSNEQFF
TRBV5-1	few	-	TRBJ2-3	TGCGCCAGCAGCCGTATCGGATATTACACAGATACGCAGTATTTT	CASSRIGYYTDTQYF
TRBV7-9	-	-	TRBJ2-7	TGTGCCAGCAGCTCAAATGGCGGGGAGCAGTACTTC	CASSSNGGEQYF
TRBV7-9	few	-	TRBJ2-7	TGTGCCAGCAGCGCAACCGGGGGAGGGGGCGAGCAGTACTTC	CASSATGGGGEQYF
TRBV10-3	-	-	TRBJ2-1	TGTGCCATCAGTGAGGGGAGAAGATCGTACAATGATGAGCAGTTCTTC	CAISEGRRSYNDEQFF
TRBV24-1	-	TRBD2	TRBJ2-1	TGTGCCACCAGGGGGGGGACTAGCGGGAGTAGGGGCTCCTACAATGAGCAGTTCTTC	CATRGGTSGSRGSYNEQFF
TRBV12-1	once	-	TRBJ2-7	TGTGCCAGCAGCTTCGCCTCAAGACTAGCGTTAACCTACGAGCAGTACTTC	CASSFASRLALTYEQYF
TRBV5-1	many	-	TRBJ2-1	TGCGCCAGCAGCTTGGTAAGAAGGGAAAGGGCAAGTTACAATGAGCAGTTCTTC	CASSLVRRERASYNEQFF
TRBV24-1	-	TRBD2	TRBJ2-7	TGTGCCACCAGTGACCCTAGGACTAGCGAGTACGAGCAGTACTTC	CATSDPRTSEYEQYF
TRBV19	few	-	TRBJ2-2	TGTGCCAGTAGTGTCATCGGCAGCGAGGACACCGGGGAGCTGTTTTTT	CASSVIGSEDTGELFF